The entry below gives a single TCR beta chain sequence along with its context. Its antigen is not known. The CDR3 has 15 amino acids. Germline CDR1 and CDR2: MNHNS and SASEGT. J lost 4 bases, V lost 5 bases, and 4 bases had no gene match. PCR amplification relied on 60 Vbeta primers (plus 13 Jbeta primers). The assay was immunoSEQ multiplex PCR, and TCRdb's table has in-frame clones only and misses some. This sample has tens of thousands of clones, with more than 55% found just once. These data belong to a study of cytomegalovirus exposure and HLA in healthy donors. Points from the study as a whole: A later analysis reportedly found that, within productive TCRs, an Asian-associated ancestry cluster had fewer N-insertions than the mean observed across the roughly 630 donors. Across all donors, roughly uniform sequencing depth was an assumption of the presence/absence analyses. Later, an analysis showed that TCR beta chains associated with HLA were more clonally expanded than others that were equally common.

The receptor was derived from a woman aged 45-60 years in good health and CMV-seropositive. The sample was PBMCs. The V and J genes are TRBV6-1 and TRBJ2-3, with TRBD2 identical over 12 bases. This chain's CDR3 is CASSPGLAGSDTQYF. CDR3 in DNA: TGTGCCAGCAGTCCAGGACTAGCGGGGTCAGATACGCAGTATTTT.